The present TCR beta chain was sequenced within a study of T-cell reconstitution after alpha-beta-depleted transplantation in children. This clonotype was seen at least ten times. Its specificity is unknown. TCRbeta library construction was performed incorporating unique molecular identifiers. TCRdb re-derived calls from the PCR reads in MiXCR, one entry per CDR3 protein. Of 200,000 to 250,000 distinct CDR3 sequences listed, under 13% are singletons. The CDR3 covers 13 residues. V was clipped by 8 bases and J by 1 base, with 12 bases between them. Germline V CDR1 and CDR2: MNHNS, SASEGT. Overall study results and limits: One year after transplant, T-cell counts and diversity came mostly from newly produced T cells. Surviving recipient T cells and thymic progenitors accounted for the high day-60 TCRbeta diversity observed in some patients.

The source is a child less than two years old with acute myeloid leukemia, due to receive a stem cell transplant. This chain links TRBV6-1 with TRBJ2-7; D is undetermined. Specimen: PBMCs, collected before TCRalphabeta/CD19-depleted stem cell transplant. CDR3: CASHGALSYEQYF. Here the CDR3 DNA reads TGTGCCAGCCATGGAGCGCTGTCCTACGAGCAGTACTTC.